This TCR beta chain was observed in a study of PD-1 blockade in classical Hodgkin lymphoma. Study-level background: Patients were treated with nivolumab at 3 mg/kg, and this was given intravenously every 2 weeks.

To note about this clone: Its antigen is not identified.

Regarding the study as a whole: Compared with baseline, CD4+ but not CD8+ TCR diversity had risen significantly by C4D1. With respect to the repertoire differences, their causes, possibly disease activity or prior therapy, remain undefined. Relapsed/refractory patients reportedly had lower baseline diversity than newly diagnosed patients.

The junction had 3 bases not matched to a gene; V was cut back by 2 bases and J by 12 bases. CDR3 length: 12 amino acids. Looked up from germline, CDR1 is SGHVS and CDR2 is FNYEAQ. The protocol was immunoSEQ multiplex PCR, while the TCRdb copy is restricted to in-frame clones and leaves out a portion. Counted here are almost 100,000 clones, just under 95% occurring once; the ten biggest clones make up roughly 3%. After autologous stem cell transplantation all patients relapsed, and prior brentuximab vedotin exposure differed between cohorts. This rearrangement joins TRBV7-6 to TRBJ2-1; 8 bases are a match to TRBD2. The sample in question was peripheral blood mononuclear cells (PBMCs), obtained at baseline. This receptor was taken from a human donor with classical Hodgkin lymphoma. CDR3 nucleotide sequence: TGTGCCAGCAGCTTATCCCGGGAGGGGCAGTTCTTC. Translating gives CASSLSREGQFF.